These 8 T cell receptor beta chains came from one sample sequenced in a study of shared clonotypes between healthy human individuals. Repertoires were generated with immunoSEQ multiplex PCR, while TCRdb's copy carries only in-frame clones and drops some. The sample shows about 960,000 clones, 60% to 85% of them seen only once. The sequencing sample was made of memory CD4+ T cells sorted from blood. The subset: CD45RA-negative fraction. The receptor source for this set is a man between 18 and 35 years old in good health.

The chain carries TRBV18 and TRBJ1-4, with no clear D. The germline V gene has CDR1 KGHSH and CDR2 LQKENI. CDR3 length equals 13 residues. V lost 3 bases, J lost 2 bases, and 4 bases lay in between. CDR3 sequence: CASSPRTNEKLFF. The CDR3 DNA reads as TGTGCCAGCTCACCCCGGACTAATGAAAAACTGTTTTTT.

A word on this clone: Possible read error: a much larger clone is one base away. Within the sample, other DNA sequences also encode this same CDR3. The chain combines TRBV5-1 with TRBJ1-3; D is ambiguous. There are 15 residues in the CDR3. CDR1 and CDR2 (germline): SGHRS, YFSETQ. V lost 0 bases and J lost 0, with 7 bases in between. CDR3 bases: TGCGCCAGCAGCTTGGGGACCGCCTCTGGAAACACCATATATTTT. The encoded protein is CASSLGTASGNTIYF.

The chain is built from TRBV10-3 and TRBJ2-7; D is unresolved. Germline CDR1 and CDR2: ENHRY and SYGVKD. V lost 3 bases and J lost 4, with 16 bases in between. CDR3 length equals 15 residues. The CDR3 DNA follows: TGTGCCATCAGTGACGGCCGGCAGCCAAGATACGAGCAGTACTTC. Encoded protein: CAISDGRQPRYEQYF.

J is TRBJ2-3 and V is TRBV4-3; D remains ambiguous. With 0 bases removed from V and 1 base from J, the gap between germline ends came to 11 bases. The CDR3 contains 16 residues. Germline V lookup: CDR1 LGHNA, CDR2 YSLEER. DNA for the CDR3: TGCGCCAGCAGCCAAGATTCGTCCTTCGGCACAGATACGCAGTATTTT. This encodes CASSQDSSFGTDTQYF.

Details on this clone: This sequence may be a read error, since a much larger clone differs from it by one base. The V and J genes are TRBV5-6 and TRBJ1-6, with D maybe TRBD1 (6 bases). The CDR3 totals 14 residues. Germline loops: CDR1 SGHDT, CDR2 YYEEEE. V was cut by 0 bases and J by 7 bases, with 8 bases left in between. The CDR3 sequence: CASSLGDKNSPLHF. In DNA form, the CDR3 reads TGTGCCAGCAGCTTGGGGGACAAAAATTCACCCCTCCACTTT.

This clone was found a few times. This sample includes further DNA sequences coding for the same CDR3. The chain links TRBV7-2 to TRBJ2-5, with no clear D. Trimming cost V 3 bases and J 5 bases, with 7 bases left between them. The CDR3 is made up of 12 amino acids. The V gene's germline CDR1 is SGHTA and CDR2 FQGNSA. CDR3 in DNA: TGTGCCAGCAGCTTGGGCCGGGAGACCCAGTACTTC. Its protein is CASSLGRETQYF.

V and J are TRBV18 and TRBJ1-6, with 8 bases aligning to TRBD1. The trim removed 3 bases at V and 10 bases at J, leaving 5 bases unmatched. Per the germline V gene, CDR1 is KGHSH and CDR2 is LQKENI. There are 14 residues in the CDR3. CDR3 amino acids: CASSPDRDGSPLHF. The CDR3 DNA reads TGTGCCAGCTCACCGGACAGGGACGGATCACCCCTCCACTTT.

The chain employs TRBV2 and TRBJ2-5, with 9 bases lining up with TRBD2. The CDR3 is 13 residues long. Germline loops: CDR1 SNHLY, CDR2 FYNNEI. V shed 2 bases, J shed 8 bases, and the junction held 3 bases outside the gene matches. The CDR3 region has the DNA TGTGCCAGCAGTGAATCTAGCGGGAATACCCAGTACTTC. Translating gives CASSESSGNTQYF. Complete variable domain (other parts from reference TRBV2 and TRBJ2-5): EPEVTQTPSHQVTQMGQEVILRCVPISNHLYFYWYRQILGQKVEFLVSFYNNEISEKSEIFDDQFSVERPDGSNFTLKIRSTKLEDSAMYFCASSESSGNTQYFGPGTRLLVL.